This T cell receptor (beta chain) appears in the sequencing data of a study of shared clonotypes between healthy human individuals. Study conclusions and caveats: Researchers sampled only blood; tissue repertoires likely differ.

CD8 memory was a combination of CD45RO+ cells and CCR7-negative CD45RA+ TemRA cells. At the deep level, the assay was run. Original processing notes: Junction-only immunoSEQ data arrived without quality scores, meaning filtering differed. Only in-frame clones appear in the TCRdb table, and some are missing; sequencing was by immunoSEQ multiplex PCR. For V, J and clone size, that table is used; D and trimming come from the DNA. The sample yields roughly 700,000 clones, 80% to 95% seen once. Germline lookup yields CDR1 MGHRA and CDR2 YSYEKL. V lost 1 base and J lost 6, with 7 bases in between. The CDR3 consists of 12 residues. With regard to this clone: Its antigen is undetermined. This CDR3 is also generated by other DNA sequences in the sample.

Input material: memory CD8+ T cells from PBMCs. Regarding subset: CD45RO+ cells pooled with CCR7-negative TemRA cells. The chain has TRBV4-1 and TRBJ2-7, with a tentative D call TRBD1 (6 bases). This TCR was sampled from a young man in good health. Some clones in this sample may be carry-over from other donors' samples. The CDR3 is CASSQAGAEQYF. The CDR3 nucleotides are TGCGCCAGCAGCCAAGCAGGGGCCGAGCAGTACTTC.